These 16 T cell receptor beta chains came from one sample sequenced in a study of T cells in women clearing cervical HPV infection. Here immunoSEQ multiplex PCR was the method, and the copy in TCRdb shows in-frame clones only, minus some. This repertoire comprises fewer than 35,000 clones; its ten largest clones make up about a sixth. The sequencing input was blood buffy coat. The source is a woman between 18 and 69 years old with a cervical HPV16 infection that either progressed to CIN3+ or cleared (not recorded which).

Comment on this clone: The CDR3 goes on 3 residues after the read ends, and that part is filled in from the germline J gene. This chain connects TRBV28 to TRBJ2-1; 8 bases fit TRBD2. The CDR3 extends over 15 amino acids. J gave up 5 bases and V 7 bases, and 10 bases lay outside the gene matches. Germline V gives CDR1 MDHEN, CDR2 SYDVKM. This CDR3 reads CASTTWAGGHNEQFF. The part of the CDR3 DNA that was read is TGTGCCAGCACTACTTGGGCGGGAGGCCACAATGAG.

Turning to this clone: The read gets to within 3 residues of the CDR3 end, and the germline J gene fills in the rest. This sequence joins TRBV10-3 and TRBJ2-7; 9 bases agree with TRBD1. Trimming cost V 10 bases and J 2 bases; bases outside gene matches: 9. Germline CDR1 is ENHRY and CDR2 is SYGVKD. CDR3 length: 14 amino acids. The sequenced part of the CDR3 DNA is TGTGCCACCCGAACGGGACAGGGCGCCTACGAG. Its translation is CATRTGQGAYE. The entire CDR3 protein reads CATRTGQGAYEQYF.

About this clone: The read terminates 3 residues before the CDR3 end, so the remaining end is supplied by the germline J gene. This sequence joins TRBV2 and TRBJ2-7, with 9 positions matching TRBD2. The CDR3 contains 15 residues. J lost 2 bases, V lost 6 bases, and 8 bases had no gene match. The germline V gene has CDR1 SNHLY and CDR2 FYNNEI. The CDR3 DNA, read in part, is TGTGCCAGCAGGGAACGGGTAGCGGGGGCCTACGAG. Protein product: CASRERVAGAYE. The CDR3 reads in full as CASRERVAGAYEQYF.

Turning to this clone: The read ends 3 residues before the CDR3 terminus; that terminus is restored from the germline J gene. J is TRBJ2-2 and V is TRBV4-2, with D hard to call. The V end was cut by 0 bases, the J end by 5 bases, with 10 bases between. The CDR3 consists of 15 residues. From germline, CDR1 is LGHNA and CDR2 YNFKEQ. Partial CDR3 DNA: TGTGCCAGCAGCCAAGAGCTCAAGGGTACCGGGGAG. Amino acid sequence: CASSQELKGTGE. The CDR3 reads in full as CASSQELKGTGELFF.

For this clone: The read terminates 3 residues ahead of where the CDR3 ends, so the germline J gene completes it. This same CDR3 is encoded by further DNA sequences in the sample. The chain carries TRBV5-1 and TRBJ1-3, with D possibly matching TRBD1 (5 bases). V lost 4 bases and J lost 1, with 6 bases in between. Germline CDR1 is SGHRS and CDR2 is YFSETQ. This CDR3 comprises 13 residues. The CDR3 is CASSPGSGNTIYF. The CDR3 DNA, read in part, is TGCGCCAGCAGCCCAGGGTCTGGAAACACC.

To note about this clone: The read ends 3 residues shy of where the CDR3 ends; the end is completed using the germline J gene. J is TRBJ2-5 and V is TRBV20-1, with TRBD2 matching over 7 bases. Losses at the gene ends were 4 bases for V and 5 bases for J; bases not matched to a gene: 4. This CDR3 comprises 12 residues. Germline V gene lookup returns CDR1 DFQATT and CDR2 SNEGSKA (reference sequence). The part of the CDR3 DNA that was read is TGCAGTGCTACGGGGGGACGGGAGACC. It translates to CSATGGRET. The full CDR3 reads CSATGGRETQYF.

In the case of this clone: The sequence runs out 3 residues before the end of the CDR3; the remainder is reconstructed from the germline J gene. The V and J genes are TRBV30 and TRBJ2-1, with 9 bases aligning to TRBD2. The CDR3 runs to 15 residues. J lost 2 bases, V lost 2 bases, and 4 bases had no gene match. The germline gives CDR1 GTSNPN, CDR2 SVGIG (reference sequence). The DNA read from the CDR3 is TGTGCCTGGAGTTCGGCTAGCGGGGCCTACAATGAG. Its translation: CAWSSASGAYNE. The full CDR3 sequence reads CAWSSASGAYNEQFF.

Note on this clone: The CDR3 end falls 3 residues outside the read, so it is completed with the germline J gene. This sequence joins TRBV20-1 and TRBJ2-5; D is perhaps TRBD1 (6 bases). The length of the CDR3 is 14 residues. Between the trimmed V and J ends, which lost 5 bases and 2 bases, there was a span of 15 bases. The germline gives CDR1 DFQATT, CDR2 SNEGSKA (reference sequence). CDR3 DNA (partial): TGCAGTGCTTACCGGGACACTATTCAAGAGACC. It encodes CSAYRDTIQET. The full CDR3 protein reads CSAYRDTIQETQYF.

As concerns this clone: Sequence at one end of the junction differs from germline and may be a read error. With the read ending 3 residues before the CDR3 end, the germline J gene is used to fill in that end. Other DNA sequences in the same sample also yield this CDR3. The V gene is TRBV20-1, the J gene TRBJ1-3, with D possibly matching TRBD1 (5 bases). The CDR3 runs to 16 residues. From germline, CDR1 is DFQATT and CDR2 SNEGSKA (reference sequence). The CDR3 sequence: CSARDQGRTAGNTIYF. CDR3 DNA, as far as it was read: TGCAGTGCTAGAGATCAGGGAAGGACGGCTGGAAACACT.

Notes on this clone: The read finishes 3 residues shy of the CDR3 end, and the germline J gene is used to complete it. The rearrangement uses TRBV6-1 and TRBJ2-3, with a possible D match to TRBD1 (6 bases). Trimming took off 0 bases at V and 4 bases at J, with 14 bases between the two ends. Germline CDR1 is MNHNS and CDR2 is SASEGT. CDR3 length: 16 amino acids. CDR3 bases read: TGTGCCAGCAGTGAAGCCAACAGGGTTTGGGCAGATACG. It yields the protein CASSEANRVWADT. The full CDR3 reads CASSEANRVWADTQYF.

On this clone: The read ends 3 residues before the CDR3 terminus; that terminus is restored from the germline J gene. The chain carries TRBV5-1 and TRBJ1-1, with TRBD1 matching over 7 bases. The germline V gene has CDR1 SGHRS and CDR2 YFSETQ. The CDR3 covers 16 residues. V lost 4 bases, J lost 6 bases, and 15 bases stayed unmatched. CDR3 DNA, as far as it was read: TGCGCCAGCAGCCTCAAGACAGGGTCGGTAATGGCTGAA. Encoded protein: CASSLKTGSVMAE. In full, the CDR3 reads CASSLKTGSVMAEAFF.

For this clone: The read stops 3 residues short of the end of the CDR3; the missing end is completed from the germline J gene. This sequence joins TRBV2 and TRBJ2-5, with D perhaps matching TRBD1 (6 bases). Germline V lookup: CDR1 SNHLY, CDR2 FYNNEI. Trimming cost V 6 bases and J 5 bases, with 10 bases left between them. The CDR3 is 12 amino acids. The CDR3: CASSRGSETQYF. Incomplete CDR3 DNA: TGTGCCAGCAGCAGGGGTTCGGAGACC.

As regards this clone: The CDR3 end is not reached by the read, which stops 3 residues before it; the germline J gene fills it in. The V gene is TRBV5-1, the J gene TRBJ2-3; D may be TRBD2 (6 bases). This CDR3 contains 15 residues. Germline CDR1 SGHRS, CDR2 YFSETQ. The V gene lost 1 base and the J gene lost 1 base, with 10 bases spanning the gap. CDR3 amino acids: CASSLLAPGTDTQYF. CDR3 bases read: TGCGCCAGCAGCTTGCTAGCGCCCGGCACAGATACG.

The chain's CDR3 is CSATPGQGAVVKNIQYF. CDR3 bases read: TGCAGTGCAACGCCGGGACAGGGGGCTGTGGTCAAAAACATT. The genes are TRBV20-1 and TRBJ2-4; TRBD1 matches 12 bases. The read halts 3 residues ahead of the CDR3 end, with the missing end drawn from the germline J gene. Germline V lookup: CDR1 DFQATT, CDR2 SNEGSKA (reference sequence). J was trimmed by 3 bases and V by 6 bases; bases with no gene match: 12. The CDR3 consists of 17 residues.

Comments on this clone: The read terminates 3 residues ahead of where the CDR3 ends, so the germline J gene completes it. This chain uses TRBV18 with TRBJ2-2; maybe TRBD1 (6 bases). The CDR3 totals 17 residues. Germline V lookup: CDR1 KGHSH, CDR2 LQKENI. The CDR3 sequence: CASSPGHLFATNEKLFF. CDR3 bases read: TGTGCCAGCTCACCGGGACACCTATTTGCAACTAATGAAAAG. The whole variable domain, remainder taken from reference TRBV18 and TRBJ2-2, is NAGVMQNPRHLVRRRGQEARLRCSPMKGHSHVYWYRQLPEEGLKFMVYLQKENIIDESGMPKERFSAEFPKEGPSILRIQQVVRGDSAAYFCASSPGHLFATNEKLFFGEGSRLTVL.

The DNA read from the CDR3 is TGTGCCAGCACCCCCCCGGGGAGCCCCTACGAG. Translation: CASTPPGSPYE. The CDR3 reads in full as CASTPPGSPYEQYF. V usage is TRBV28 and J usage is TRBJ2-7, with D possibly matching TRBD2 (5 bases). The read ends 3 residues early relative to the CDR3; the germline J gene fills the gap. V was pared by 7 bases and J by 2 bases, with 15 bases between. From germline, CDR1 is MDHEN and CDR2 SYDVKM. The CDR3 is made up of 14 amino acids.